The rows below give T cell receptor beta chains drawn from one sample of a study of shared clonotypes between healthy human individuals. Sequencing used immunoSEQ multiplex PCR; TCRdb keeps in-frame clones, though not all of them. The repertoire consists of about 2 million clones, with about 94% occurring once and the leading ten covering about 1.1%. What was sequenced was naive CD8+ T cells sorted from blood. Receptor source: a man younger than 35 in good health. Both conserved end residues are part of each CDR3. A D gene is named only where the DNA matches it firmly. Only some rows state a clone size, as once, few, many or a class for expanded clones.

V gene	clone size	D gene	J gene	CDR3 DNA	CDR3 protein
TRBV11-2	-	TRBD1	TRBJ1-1	TGTGCCAGCAGCCCCGACAGGGGGACTGAAGCTTTCTTT	CASSPDRGTEAFF
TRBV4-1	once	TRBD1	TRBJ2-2	TGCGCCAGCAGCCTCGGACAGGGCCTCAACACCGGGGAGCTGTTTTTT	CASSLGQGLNTGELFF
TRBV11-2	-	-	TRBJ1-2	TGTGCCAGCAGCCCTTCGACAGTGAATAACTATGGCTACACCTTC	CASSPSTVNNYGYTF
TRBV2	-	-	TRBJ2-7	TGTGCCAGCAGTGAATCCAGGGGACCCTACGAGCAGTACTTC	CASSESRGPYEQYF
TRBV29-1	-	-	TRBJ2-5	TGCAGCGGGACAGAGGGAGGAGAGACCCAGTACTTC	CSGTEGGETQYF
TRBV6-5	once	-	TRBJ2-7	TGTGCCAGCAGTTCCGGGACTGAGTCCTACGAGCAGTACTTC	CASSSGTESYEQYF
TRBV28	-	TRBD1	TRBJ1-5	TGTGCCAGCAGTTTAGCTACAGGGGTAGGTAATCAGCCCCAGCATTTT	CASSLATGVGNQPQHF
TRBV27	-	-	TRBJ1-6	TGTGCCAGCAGTCCCAGCCCCGCCGGTAATTCACCCCTCCACTTT	CASSPSPAGNSPLHF
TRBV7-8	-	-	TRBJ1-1	TGTGCCAGCAGCCAGAGACCATGGGGATACACTGAAGCTTTCTTT	CASSQRPWGYTEAFF
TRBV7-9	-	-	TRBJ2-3	TGTGCCAGCAGCTTATTCGAGGTAACGGTCACAGATACGCAGTATTTT	CASSLFEVTVTDTQYF
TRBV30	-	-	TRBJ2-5	TGTGCCTGGAGTGTAGGCGGCCAAGAGACCCAGTACTTC	CAWSVGGQETQYF
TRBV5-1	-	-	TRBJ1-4	TGCGCCAGCAGCTTTGAGTGGGCAACTAATGAAAAACTGTTTTTT	CASSFEWATNEKLFF
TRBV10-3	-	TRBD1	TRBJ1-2	TGTGCCATCACTGGGACAGGGGACTATGGCTACACCTTC	CAITGTGDYGYTF
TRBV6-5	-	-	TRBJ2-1	TGTGCCAGCAGTTACTTGGGCAGGGTAGATGAGCAGTTCTTC	CASSYLGRVDEQFF
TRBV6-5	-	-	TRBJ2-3	TGTGCCAGCAGTTACTCCGGGTCTCGGGGAGATACGCAGTATTTT	CASSYSGSRGDTQYF
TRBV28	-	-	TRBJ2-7	TGTGCCAGCAGTTTATTGGGCACCACCGATCCAAGCTCCTACGAGCAGTACTTC	CASSLLGTTDPSSYEQYF
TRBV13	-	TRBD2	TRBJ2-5	TGTGCCAGCAGCTTAGGGCTAGCGGGAATGGAGACCCAGTACTTC	CASSLGLAGMETQYF
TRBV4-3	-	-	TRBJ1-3	TGCGCCAGCAGCCAAACAGGAAGCTCTGGAAACACCATATATTTT	CASSQTGSSGNTIYF
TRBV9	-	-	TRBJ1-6	TGTGCCAGCAGCGTAGGACCGCCCTCTCAGGCACCCCTCCACTTT	CASSVGPPSQAPLHF
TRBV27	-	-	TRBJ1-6	TGTGCCAGCAGTCCCCTCGGGGAACCCCTCCACTTT	CASSPLGEPLHF
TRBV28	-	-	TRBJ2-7	TGTGCCAGCAGTGGTGGCTACGAGCAGTACTTC	CASSGGYEQYF
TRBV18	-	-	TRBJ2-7	TGTGCCAGCTCACCACCGGACAGTTCCGACTACGAGCAGTACTTC	CASSPPDSSDYEQYF
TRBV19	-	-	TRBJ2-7	TGTGCCAGTAGTATAACGGCTGGTGGTTACGAGCAGTACTTC	CASSITAGGYEQYF
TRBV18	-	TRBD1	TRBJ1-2	TGTGCCAGCTCCCTCGAGATAGTGAACAGGGGGAACTATGGCTACACCTTC	CASSLEIVNRGNYGYTF
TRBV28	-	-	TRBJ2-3	TGTGCCAGCAGCGAGAGGGGGGGCGCAGCAGATACGCAGTATTTT	CASSERGGAADTQYF
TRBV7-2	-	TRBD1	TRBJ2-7	TGTGCCAGCAACCAACAGGGGTCGATCTACGAGCAGTACTTC	CASNQQGSIYEQYF
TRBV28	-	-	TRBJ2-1	TGTGCCAGCAGTCACTACGGGACATATACCTACAATGAGCAGTTCTTC	CASSHYGTYTYNEQFF
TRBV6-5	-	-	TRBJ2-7	TGTGCCAGCAGTTACCACGGCAGTTACGAGCAGTACTTC	CASSYHGSYEQYF
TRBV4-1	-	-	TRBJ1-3	TGCGCCAGCAGCCAAGACAGGGACGGAAACACCATATATTTT	CASSQDRDGNTIYF
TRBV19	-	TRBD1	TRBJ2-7	TGTGCCAGTAGTCCGGGACAGGTTAAGGAGCAGTACTTC	CASSPGQVKEQYF
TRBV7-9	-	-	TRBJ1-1	TGTGCCAGCAGCTTAGGGGACGGAATATGGGTTGAAGCTTTCTTT	CASSLGDGIWVEAFF
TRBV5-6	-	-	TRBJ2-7	TGTGCCAGCAGCTTGCTTCGAGGGAACGAGCAGTACTTC	CASSLLRGNEQYF
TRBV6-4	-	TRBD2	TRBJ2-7	TGTGCCAGCAGTGACCCCCCTAGCGGTTTCAGCTCCTACGAGCAGTACTTC	CASSDPPSGFSSYEQYF
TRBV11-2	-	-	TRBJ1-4	TGTGCCCATCAAAGTAAAAGGCGGGTGAGTGAAAAACTGTTTTTT	CAHQSKRRVSEKLFF
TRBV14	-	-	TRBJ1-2	TGTGCCAGCAGCCAAGTCGACACTGACTATGGCTACACCTTC	CASSQVDTDYGYTF
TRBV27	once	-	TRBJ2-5	TGTGCCAGCAGTTTATCGGGGGCAGACGAGACCCAGTACTTC	CASSLSGADETQYF
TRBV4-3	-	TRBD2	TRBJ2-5	TGCGCCAGCAGCCAAGACTGGGGGGGAGGGCCGGAAGAGACCCAGTACTTC	CASSQDWGGGPEETQYF
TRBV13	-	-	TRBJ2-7	TGTGCCAGCAGCTCGGGACGAGGCTTCTACGAGCAGTACTTC	CASSSGRGFYEQYF
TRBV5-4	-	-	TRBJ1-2	TGTGCCAGCAGCGTCGGGGACGGAGGCCCCTACACCTTC	CASSVGDGGPYTF
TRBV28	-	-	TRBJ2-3	TGTGCCAGCAGTTCAGGGGTACGCTTTAGCACAGATACGCAGTATTTT	CASSSGVRFSTDTQYF
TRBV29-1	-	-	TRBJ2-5	TGCAGCGTTGAAGGGGTACAAGAGACCCAGTACTTC	CSVEGVQETQYF
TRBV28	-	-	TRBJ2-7	TGTGCCAGCAGCTCAAGGGATAGGGGGAAAACCTACGAGCAGTACTTC	CASSSRDRGKTYEQYF
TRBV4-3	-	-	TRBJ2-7	TGCGCCAGCAGCCAAGCCTTTTTAAGCTACGAGCAGTACTTC	CASSQAFLSYEQYF
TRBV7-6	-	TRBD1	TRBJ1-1	TGTGCCAGCAGCTTAGGGGGACAGGGGGTCAATGAAGCTTTCTTT	CASSLGGQGVNEAFF
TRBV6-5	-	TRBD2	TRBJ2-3	TGTGCCAGCAGTTTACTCACTAGCGGGGGCACAGATACGCAGTATTTT	CASSLLTSGGTDTQYF
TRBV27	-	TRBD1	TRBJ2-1	TGTGCCAGCAGTTTATTGGGACAGGGGAGCGATGAGCAGTTCTTC	CASSLLGQGSDEQFF
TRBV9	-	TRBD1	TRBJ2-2	TGTGCCAGCAGCGAAGCTGGACAGGGTTGGACCGGGGAGCTGTTTTTT	CASSEAGQGWTGELFF
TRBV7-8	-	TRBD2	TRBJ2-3	TGTGCCAGCAGCTTTCCCCTTAGCGGGACCACAGATACGCAGTATTTT	CASSFPLSGTTDTQYF
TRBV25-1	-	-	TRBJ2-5	TGTGCCAGCAGCGATCGGGGTTATGGGACCCAGTACTTC	CASSDRGYGTQYF